The sequence of this TCR beta chain was determined in a study of pediatric ulcerative colitis. Study background: Ulcerative colitis patients had pancolitis or left-sided colitis, with confirming histology.

During colonoscopy, one to two rectal pinch biopsies were collected. About this clone itself: Its specificity is not known.

TCRdb's table, derived via immunoSEQ multiplex PCR, lists solely in-frame clones and lacks some. This sample has 30,000 to 40,000 clones, with approximately 78% found just once. Study-level results: A couple of patients' blood samples yielded substantially fewer templates. In rectum, acute severe colitis had expanded clones and less diversity.

The TCR sequence derives from a boy between 10 and 17 years old with mild ulcerative colitis. The material sequenced was gut tissue.

In DNA form, the CDR3 reads TGTGCCAGCAGTGCCCCGTCGGGACAGAGCTTAAACTATGGCTACACCTTC. Encoded protein: CASSAPSGQSLNYGYTF. J is TRBJ1-2 and V is TRBV6-1, with 7 bases aligning to TRBD1. Germline loops: CDR1 MNHNS, CDR2 SASEGT. The CDR3 runs to 17 residues. Trimming at V came to 4 bases and at J to 2 bases, leaving 13 bases not matched to a gene.